The 20 T cell receptor beta chains presented below share a single source sample, sequenced in a study of T cells in Graves' hyperthyroidism and ophthalmopathy. Using RNA transcripts as the source, TCR beta CDR3 regions were amplified. The study used the HTBI primer set for a first-round RT-PCR of the TCR CDR3. MiXCR, run by TCRdb on the multiplex PCR reads, gives a single entry per CDR3 protein. The data contain under 400,000 distinct CDR3 sequences, about 13% of them singletons. The sequenced sample consisted of blood. The receptors were gathered from a young woman with Graves' hyperthyroidism.

This clonotype has just a few counts. Since a much larger clone is just one base distant, this may be a read error. The V gene is TRBV7-2, the J gene TRBJ1-2; TRBD1 aligns across 7 bases. The CDR3 loop spans 14 amino acids. Per germline, CDR1 SGHTA and CDR2 FQGNSA. CDR3 amino acids: CASSPRGQTYGCTF. CDR3 coding DNA: TGTGCCAGCAGCCCGAGGGGACAGACCTATGGCTGCACCTTC. Full variable domain (outside the CDR3, taken from reference TRBV7-2 and TRBJ1-2): GAGVSQSPSNKVTEKGKDVELRCDPISGHTALYWYRQSLGQGLEFLIYFQGNSAPDKSGLPSDRFSAERTGGSVSTLTIQRTQQEDSAVYLCASSPRGQTYGCTFGSGTRLTVV.

This clonotype was detected many times. This chain uses TRBV19 with TRBJ2-1; no definite D call. The V and J ends lost 3 bases and 6 bases respectively, with 12 bases between them. Germline CDR1 reads LNHDA; CDR2 reads SQIVND (reference sequence). The CDR3 sequence is 14 residues long. In DNA, the CDR3 is TGTGCCAGTAGTATGGAGAGGTTCGTCAATGAGCAGTTCTTC. Protein: CASSMERFVNEQFF.

This chain connects TRBV18 to TRBJ1-6; possible D gene TRBD1, 5 bases. Germline lookup yields CDR1 KGHSH and CDR2 LQKENI. V was shortened by 5 bases and J by 11 bases, with 16 bases between the two germline ends. This CDR3 spans 14 amino acids. In nucleotides, the CDR3 is TGTGCCAGCTCAGCCGGGACCGGCAATCCACCCCTCCACTTT. Protein: CASSAGTGNPPLHF.

This clonotype came up many times. V is TRBV6-1 and J is TRBJ1-5; TRBD1 matches at 8 bases. Looked up from germline, CDR1 is MNHNS and CDR2 is SASEGT. The length of the CDR3 is 15 residues. After removal of 7 bases from V and 4 bases from J, the junction contained 9 bases not matched to a gene. CDR3 DNA sequence: TGTGCCAGCACCGAGGACAGGGCGTTGAATCAGCCCCAGCATTTT. This translates into CASTEDRALNQPQHF.

The rearrangement uses TRBV20-1 and TRBJ1-5; 9 nucleotides match TRBD1. This CDR3 is built from 16 residues. The germline V gene has CDR1 DFQATT and CDR2 SNEGSKA (reference sequence). The V and J ends lost 6 bases and 2 bases, in that order; junction bases with no gene match: 11. The CDR3 is CSASDRGNLGNQPQHF. In DNA form, the CDR3 reads TGCAGTGCGAGCGACAGGGGGAATCTGGGCAATCAGCCCCAGCATTTT.

V is TRBV11-2 and J is TRBJ1-1; D uncertain. V lost 3 bases and J lost 5, with 7 bases in between. The germline V gene has CDR1 SGHAT and CDR2 FQNNGV. This CDR3 is 12 amino acids long. The CDR3 loop reads CASSFQRTEAFF. In DNA form, the CDR3 reads TGTGCCAGCAGCTTCCAGAGGACTGAAGCTTTCTTT.

At least ten counts were recorded for this clonotype. The CDR3 DNA follows: TGCGCCAGCAGCAGGGACCAAGGGGAAAAACTGTTTTTT. Translated, it gives CASSRDQGEKLFF. J is TRBJ1-4 and V is TRBV5-1; D might be TRBD1 (5 bases). This CDR3 has 13 amino acids. Germline V gene sequence: CDR1 SGHRS, CDR2 YFSETQ. V shed 4 bases and J shed 8 bases, with 12 bases lying between them.

This clonotype was observed a handful of times. The chain links TRBV12-3 or TRBV12-4 to TRBJ1-5; a possible D gene is TRBD1 (5 bases). Trimming left V 6 bases short and J 0 bases short, with 12 bases between. The CDR3 contains 15 residues. CDR3 in DNA: TGTGCCAGCAGGGCCACAGGTTATAGCAATCAGCCCCAGCATTTT. This gives the protein CASRATGYSNQPQHF.

In its sample, this clonotype was seen many times. This sequence joins TRBV28 and TRBJ2-1; a weak D match, TRBD2 (5 bases). The V end was cut by 7 bases, the J end by 5 bases, with 15 bases between. The length of the CDR3 is 14 residues. Germline V lookup: CDR1 MDHEN, CDR2 SYDVKM. Here the CDR3 reads CASTRVLGDNEQFF. The CDR3 coding sequence is TGTGCCAGCACCAGAGTGCTCGGGGACAATGAGCAGTTCTTC.

The chain employs TRBV28 and TRBJ2-7; TRBD2 agrees at 8 bases. CDR3 length: 15 residues. V lost 8 bases to trimming and J lost 0 bases; unmatched junction nucleotides: 9. Germline-derived CDR1 and CDR2 are MDHEN and SYDVKM. CDR3 residues: CASGNPGGGSYEQYF. In DNA form, the CDR3 reads TGTGCCAGCGGAAACCCGGGGGGGGGCTCCTACGAGCAGTACTTC. The full variable domain, in which reference TRBV28 and TRBJ2-7 provide the parts outside the CDR3, is DVKVTQSSRYLVKRTGEKVFLECVQDMDHENMFWYRQDPGLGLRLIYFSYDVKMKEKGDIPEGYSVSREKKERFSLILESASTNQTSMYLCASGNPGGGSYEQYFGPGTRLTVT.

Worth noting for this clonotype: A clone one base away is much larger, so this may be a read error. The CDR3 bases are TGTGCCAGCAGCTTTTATTGGGGGCAGGGGCCTTCTGTTTCAAAAGATATGCAGTATTTT. This translates into CASSFYWGQGPSVSKDMQYF. J is TRBJ2-3 and V is TRBV7-9; a weak D match, TRBD1 (6 bases). The CDR3 length is 20 residues. The germline CDR1 and CDR2 sequences are SEHNR and FQNEAQ (reference sequence).

This clonotype has ten or more counts. The chain recombines TRBV18 with TRBJ1-1; weak D call: TRBD1 (5 bases). The germline CDR1 and CDR2 sequences are KGHSH and LQKENI. Trimming removed 3 bases from V and 5 bases from J, with 16 bases in between. The CDR3 length is 15 residues. The CDR3 region is CASSPREVSGTEAFF. CDR3 nucleotide sequence: TGTGCCAGCTCACCCAGGGAGGTCTCGGGGACTGAAGCTTTCTTT.

The J gene is TRBJ1-1, the V gene TRBV7-8, with TRBD1 identical over 9 bases. Germline CDR1 SGHVS, CDR2 FQNEAQ. This CDR3 contains 12 residues. The trim removed 10 bases at V and 5 bases at J, leaving 5 bases unmatched. The CDR3 DNA sequence: TGTGCCACACAGGGGGCGCTGACTGAAGCTTTCTTT. This gives the protein CATQGALTEAFF. Full variable domain (remainder filled in from reference TRBV7-8 and TRBJ1-1): GAGVSQSPRYKVAKRGQDVALRCDPISGHVSLFWYQQALGQGPEFLTYFQNEAQLDKSGLPSDRFFAERPEGSVSTLKIQRTQQEDSAVYLCATQGALTEAFFGQGTRLTVV.

This chain connects TRBV6-2 or TRBV6-3 to TRBJ2-3; 8 nucleotides match TRBD2. The germline gives CDR1 MNHEY, CDR2 SVGEGT. This CDR3 is built from 18 residues. The junction had 10 bases not matched to a gene; V was cut back by 2 bases and J by 0 bases. CDR3 sequence: CASSYPRWRGDSTDTQYF. The CDR3 bases are TGTGCCAGCAGTTACCCCCGTTGGCGGGGGGATAGCACAGATACGCAGTATTTT.

In this sample, this clonotype turned up many times. The genes are TRBV20-1 and TRBJ1-5; tentative D call: TRBD1 (5 bases). V lost 6 bases and J lost 2, with 17 bases in between. Germline V CDR1 and CDR2: DFQATT, SNEGSKA (reference sequence). The CDR3 covers 15 residues. This CDR3 is CSAGDLSIGNQPQHF. Here the CDR3 DNA reads TGCAGTGCGGGGGACCTCAGCATTGGCAATCAGCCCCAGCATTTT.

The V gene is TRBV9, the J gene TRBJ1-4; no clear D gene. The germline CDR1 and CDR2 sequences are SGDLS and YYNGEE. V lost 0 bases and J 6 bases, leaving 9 bases between the germline ends. The CDR3 is 14 residues long. The CDR3 DNA is TGTGCCAGCAGCGTAGGATCGAGAGATGAAAAACTGTTTTTT. It translates to CASSVGSRDEKLFF.

This clonotype was detected many times. CDR3 nucleotides: TGTGCCAGCAGTTTCCAAGGGGCCGTAATTGCTGAAGCTTTCTTT. The encoded protein is CASSFQGAVIAEAFF. V gene TRBV12-3 or TRBV12-4 combines with J gene TRBJ1-1; weak D call: TRBD1 (5 bases). V lost 3 bases, J lost 6 bases, and 17 bases lay in between. The CDR3 has 15 residues.

In this sample, this clonotype turned up many times. The chain uses TRBV4-1 and TRBJ1-4; possibly TRBD1 for D (5 bases). The CDR3 extends over 15 amino acids. Trimming shortened V by 1 base and J by 2 bases, and 8 bases separated the two germline ends. Looked up from germline, CDR1 is MGHRA and CDR2 is YSYEKL. The CDR3 sequence: CASSQVGVTNEKLFF. In nucleotides, the CDR3 is TGCGCCAGCAGCCAAGTAGGGGTGACTAATGAAAAACTGTTTTTT.

In its sample, this clonotype was seen many times. The chain carries TRBV20-1 and TRBJ2-7; the D is unclear. Germline CDR1 is DFQATT and CDR2 is SNEGSKA (reference sequence). The CDR3 runs to 14 residues. The V and J ends lost 3 bases and 2 bases respectively, with 14 bases between them. CDR3 nucleotides: TGCAGTGCTAGTGGGTCAGTAGATCCCTACGAGCAGTACTTC. The encoded protein is CSASGSVDPYEQYF.

This clonotype was observed a few times. The rearrangement uses TRBV20-1 and TRBJ2-2; 8 nucleotides align to TRBD1. The CDR3 totals 15 residues. CDR1 DFQATT and CDR2 SNEGSKA come from the germline V gene (reference sequence). Trimming at V came to 0 bases and at J to 5 bases, leaving 5 bases not matched to a gene. CDR3 sequence reads: CSARERTGQTGELFF. The CDR3 bases are TGCAGTGCTAGAGAACGGACAGGGCAGACCGGGGAGCTGTTTTTT.